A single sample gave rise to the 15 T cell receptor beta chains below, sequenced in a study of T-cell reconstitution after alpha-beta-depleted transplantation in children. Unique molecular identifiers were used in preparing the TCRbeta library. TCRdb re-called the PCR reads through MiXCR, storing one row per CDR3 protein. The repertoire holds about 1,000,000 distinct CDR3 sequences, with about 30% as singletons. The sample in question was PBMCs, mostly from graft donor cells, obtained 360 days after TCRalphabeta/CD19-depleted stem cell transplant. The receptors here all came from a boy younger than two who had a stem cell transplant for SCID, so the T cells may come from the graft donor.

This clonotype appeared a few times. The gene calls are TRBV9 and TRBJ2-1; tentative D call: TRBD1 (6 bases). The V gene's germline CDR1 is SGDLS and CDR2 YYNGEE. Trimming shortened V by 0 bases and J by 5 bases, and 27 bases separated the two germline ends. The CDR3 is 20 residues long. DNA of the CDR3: TGTGCCAGCAGCGTAGGACCGGCAGGGGAGATCCTCATCAGAAACAATGAGCAGTTCTTC. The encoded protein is CASSVGPAGEILIRNNEQFF.

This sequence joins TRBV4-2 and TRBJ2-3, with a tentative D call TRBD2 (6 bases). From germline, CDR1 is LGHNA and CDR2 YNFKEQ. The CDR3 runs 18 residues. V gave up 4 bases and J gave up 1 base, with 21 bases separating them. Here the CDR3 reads CASSPRGDSPVRTDTQYF. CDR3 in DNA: TGTGCCAGCAGCCCCCGAGGGGACTCGCCCGTCCGCACAGATACGCAGTATTTT.

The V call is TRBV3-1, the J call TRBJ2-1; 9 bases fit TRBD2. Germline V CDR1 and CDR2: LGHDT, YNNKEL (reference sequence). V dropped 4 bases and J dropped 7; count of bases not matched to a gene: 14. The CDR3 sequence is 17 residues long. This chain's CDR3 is CASSLYLSGGKLNEQFF. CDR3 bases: TGTGCCAGCAGCCTCTATCTTAGCGGGGGCAAACTAAATGAGCAGTTCTTC.

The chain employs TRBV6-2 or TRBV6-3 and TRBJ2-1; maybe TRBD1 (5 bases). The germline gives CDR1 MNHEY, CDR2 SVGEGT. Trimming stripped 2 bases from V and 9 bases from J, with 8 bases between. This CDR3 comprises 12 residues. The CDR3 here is CASSYRGPEQFF. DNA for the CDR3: TGTGCCAGCAGTTACAGGGGCCCTGAGCAGTTCTTC.

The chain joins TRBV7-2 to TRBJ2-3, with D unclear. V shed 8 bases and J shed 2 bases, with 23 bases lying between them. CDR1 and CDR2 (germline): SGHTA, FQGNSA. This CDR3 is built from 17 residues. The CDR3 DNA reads TGTGCCAGCGGGGTCTCCCCGGTTGCGGTCTACACAGATACGCAGTATTTT. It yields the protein CASGVSPVAVYTDTQYF.

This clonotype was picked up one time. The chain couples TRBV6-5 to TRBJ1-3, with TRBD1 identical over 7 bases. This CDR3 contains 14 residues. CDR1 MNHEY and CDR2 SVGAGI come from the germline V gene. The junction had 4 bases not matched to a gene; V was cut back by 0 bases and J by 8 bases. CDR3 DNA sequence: TGTGCCAGCAGTTACTCGAGGGGGCTCCACACCATATATTTT. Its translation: CASSYSRGLHTIYF.

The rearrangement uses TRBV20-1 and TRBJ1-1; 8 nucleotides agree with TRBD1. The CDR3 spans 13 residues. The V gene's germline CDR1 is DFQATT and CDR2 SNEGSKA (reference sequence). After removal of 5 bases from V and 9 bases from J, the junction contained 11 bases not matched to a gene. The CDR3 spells CSAPPDRVGKAFF. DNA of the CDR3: TGCAGTGCTCCACCGGACAGGGTTGGAAAAGCTTTCTTT.

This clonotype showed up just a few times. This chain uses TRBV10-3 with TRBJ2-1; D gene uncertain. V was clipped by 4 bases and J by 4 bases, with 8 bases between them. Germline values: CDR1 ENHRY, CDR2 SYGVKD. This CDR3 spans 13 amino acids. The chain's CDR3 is CAISGNRYNEQFF. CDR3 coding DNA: TGTGCCATCAGTGGTAACAGATACAATGAGCAGTTCTTC.

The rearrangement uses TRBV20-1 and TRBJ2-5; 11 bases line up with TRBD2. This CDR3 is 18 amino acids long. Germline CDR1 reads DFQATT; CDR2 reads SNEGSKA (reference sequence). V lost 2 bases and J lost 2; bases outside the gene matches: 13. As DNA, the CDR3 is TGCAGTGCTAGACCAAACCCCCGACTAGCGGGGATACAAGAGACCCAGTACTTC. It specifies CSARPNPRLAGIQETQYF.

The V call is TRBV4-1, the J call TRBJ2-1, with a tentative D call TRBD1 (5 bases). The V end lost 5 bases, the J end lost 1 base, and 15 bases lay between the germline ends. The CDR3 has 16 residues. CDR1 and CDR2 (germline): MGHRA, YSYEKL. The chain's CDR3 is CASSEGVRRSYNEQFF. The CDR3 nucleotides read TGCGCCAGCAGCGAAGGGGTCCGGCGGTCCTACAATGAGCAGTTCTTC.

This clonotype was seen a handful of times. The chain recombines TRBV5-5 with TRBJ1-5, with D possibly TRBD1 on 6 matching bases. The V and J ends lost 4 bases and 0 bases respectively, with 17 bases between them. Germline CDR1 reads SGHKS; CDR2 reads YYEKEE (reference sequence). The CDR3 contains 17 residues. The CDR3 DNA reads TGTGCCAGCAGCCCGGGGGGCTCCTATTATAGCAATCAGCCCCAGCATTTT. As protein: CASSPGGSYYSNQPQHF.

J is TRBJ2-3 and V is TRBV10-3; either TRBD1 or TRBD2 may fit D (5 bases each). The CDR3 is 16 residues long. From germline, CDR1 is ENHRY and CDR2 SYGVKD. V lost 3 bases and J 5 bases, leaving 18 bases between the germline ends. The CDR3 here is CAISENPGPLGDTQYF. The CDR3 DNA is TGTGCCATCAGTGAAAACCCGGGGCCCCTGGGAGATACGCAGTATTTT.

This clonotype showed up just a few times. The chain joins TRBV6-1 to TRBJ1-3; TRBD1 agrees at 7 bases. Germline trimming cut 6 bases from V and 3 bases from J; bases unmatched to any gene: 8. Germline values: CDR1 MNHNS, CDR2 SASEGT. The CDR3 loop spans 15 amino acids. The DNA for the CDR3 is TGTGCCAGCAGGCCGACAGGGAAGCGTGGAAACACCATATATTTT. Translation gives CASRPTGKRGNTIYF.

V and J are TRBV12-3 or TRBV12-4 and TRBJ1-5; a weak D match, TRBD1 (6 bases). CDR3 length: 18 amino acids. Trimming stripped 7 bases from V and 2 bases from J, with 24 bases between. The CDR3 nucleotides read TGTGCCAGCACCTTTTCCCGCCGCCAGGGGTCGGGCAATCAGCCCCAGCATTTT. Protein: CASTFSRRQGSGNQPQHF.

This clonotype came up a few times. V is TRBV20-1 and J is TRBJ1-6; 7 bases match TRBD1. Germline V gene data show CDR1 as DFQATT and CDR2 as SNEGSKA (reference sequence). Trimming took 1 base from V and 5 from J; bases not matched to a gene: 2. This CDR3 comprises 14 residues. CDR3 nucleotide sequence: TGCAGTGCTAGAGCGGGACAGAATAATTCACCCCTCCACTTT. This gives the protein CSARAGQNNSPLHF.